This paragraph covers one TCR beta chain sequence. The data derive from a study of cytomegalovirus exposure and HLA in healthy donors. The PCR made use of 60 Vbeta and 13 Jbeta primers. Sequencing used immunoSEQ multiplex PCR; TCRdb keeps in-frame clones, though not all of them. The table lists some 110,000 clones, about 80% of them singletons. The CDR3 runs 17 residues. CDR1 and CDR2 (germline): MDHEN, SYDVKM. V lost 1 base, J lost 8 bases, and 21 bases lay in between. This clonotype was sampled from a woman aged 40 to 55 in good health and CMV-seronegative. V and J are TRBV28 and TRBJ2-4; D might be TRBD1 (6 bases). The sample comprised PBMCs. Here the CDR3 reads CASSLFANPVGADIQYF. The CDR3 nucleotides are TGTGCCAGCAGTTTATTTGCAAATCCCGTGGGGGCGGACATTCAGTACTTC.